Listed here are 4 T cell receptor beta chains from one sample, sequenced in a study of patients and donors after allogeneic stem cell transplantation. TCRdb analysed the RT-PCR reads with MiXCR anew, one entry per CDR3 protein. Altogether tens of thousands of distinct CDR3 sequences are present, about 48% being singletons, with the ten largest covering 60% to 65%. Input material: blood, either unsorted or a sorted T cell fraction (not recorded which). These receptor sequences come from a human donor who was either an allogeneic HSCT recipient or a stem cell or donor lymphocyte infusion donor (not recorded which). It is not recorded whose cells these are; they may come from a transplant donor.

The chain couples TRBV27 to TRBJ2-1; 9 bases line up with TRBD1. Germline V gene lookup returns CDR1 MNHEY and CDR2 SMNVEV (reference sequence). The CDR3 has 15 residues. This chain's CDR3 is CASSGQGSIMDEQFF. In nucleotides, the CDR3 is TGTGCGAGCTCGGGACAGGGCTCGATTATGGATGAGCAGTTCTTC.

This clonotype was picked up a small number of times. The CDR3 region is CSARSPRGYTEAFF. In DNA form, the CDR3 reads TGCAGTGCTAGGTCCCCCAGGGGTTACACTGAAGCTTTCTTT. The chain employs TRBV20-1 and TRBJ1-1; a possible D gene is TRBD1 (6 bases). The CDR3 runs 14 residues. With 3 bases removed from V and 3 bases from J, the gap between germline ends came to 14 bases. The germline CDR1 and CDR2 sequences are DFQATT and SNEGSKA (reference sequence).

This clonotype was found a few times. The chain uses TRBV7-3 and TRBJ1-1; 8 nucleotides agree with TRBD1. After removal of 5 bases from V and 2 bases from J, the junction contained 4 bases not matched to a gene. CDR3 length: 14 residues. CDR1 and CDR2 (germline): SGHTA, FQGTGA. DNA for the CDR3: TGTGCCAGCAGCCGACAGGGGAAAAACACTGAAGCTTTCTTT. Its translation: CASSRQGKNTEAFF.

The J gene is TRBJ2-1, the V gene TRBV20-1; 7 bases fit TRBD2. The junction had 2 bases not matched to a gene; V was cut back by 4 bases and J by 2 bases. Germline V lookup: CDR1 DFQATT, CDR2 SNEGSKA (reference sequence). The length of the CDR3 is 13 residues. The CDR3 coding sequence is TGCAGTGCTAACGGGAGGACCTACAATGAGCAGTTCTTC. It codes for CSANGRTYNEQFF.